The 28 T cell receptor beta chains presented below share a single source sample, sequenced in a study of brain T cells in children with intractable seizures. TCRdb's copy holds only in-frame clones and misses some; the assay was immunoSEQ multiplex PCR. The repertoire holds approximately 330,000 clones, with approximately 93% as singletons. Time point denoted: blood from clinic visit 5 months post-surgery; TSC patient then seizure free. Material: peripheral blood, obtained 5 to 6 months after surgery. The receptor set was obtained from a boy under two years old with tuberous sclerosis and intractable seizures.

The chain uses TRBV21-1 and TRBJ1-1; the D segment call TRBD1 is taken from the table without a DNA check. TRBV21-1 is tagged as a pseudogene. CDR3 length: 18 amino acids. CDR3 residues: CASSKVMDRGPVNTEAFF. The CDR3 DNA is TGTGCCAGCAGCAAAGTAATGGACAGGGGGCCAGTAAACACTGAAGCTTTCTTT.

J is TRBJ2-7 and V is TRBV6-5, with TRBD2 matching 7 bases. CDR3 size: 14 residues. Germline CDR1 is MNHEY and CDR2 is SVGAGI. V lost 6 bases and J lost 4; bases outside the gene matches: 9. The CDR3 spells CASSPGTIRYEQYF. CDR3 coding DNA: TGTGCCAGCAGCCCCGGGACTATTCGATACGAGCAGTACTTC.

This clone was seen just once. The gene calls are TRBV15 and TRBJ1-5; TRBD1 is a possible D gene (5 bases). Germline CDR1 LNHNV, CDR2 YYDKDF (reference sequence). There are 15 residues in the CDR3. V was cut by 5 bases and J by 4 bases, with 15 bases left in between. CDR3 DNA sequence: TGTGCCACCAGCGAGTCAAGATCAGGGAATCAGCCCCAGCATTTT. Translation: CATSESRSGNQPQHF.

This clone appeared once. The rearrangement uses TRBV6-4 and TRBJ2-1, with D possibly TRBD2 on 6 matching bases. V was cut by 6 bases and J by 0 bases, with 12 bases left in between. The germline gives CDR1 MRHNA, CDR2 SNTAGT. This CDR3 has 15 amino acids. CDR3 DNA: TGTGCCAGCAGCGGGGACTTCAGCTCCTACAATGAGCAGTTCTTC. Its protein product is CASSGDFSSYNEQFF.

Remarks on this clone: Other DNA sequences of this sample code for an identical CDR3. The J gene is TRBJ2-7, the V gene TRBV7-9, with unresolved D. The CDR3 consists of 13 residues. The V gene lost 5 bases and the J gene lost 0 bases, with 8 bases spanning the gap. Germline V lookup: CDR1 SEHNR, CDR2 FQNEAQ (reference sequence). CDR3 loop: CASSPRTSYEQYF. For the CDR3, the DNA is TGTGCCAGCAGCCCCAGGACCTCCTACGAGCAGTACTTC.

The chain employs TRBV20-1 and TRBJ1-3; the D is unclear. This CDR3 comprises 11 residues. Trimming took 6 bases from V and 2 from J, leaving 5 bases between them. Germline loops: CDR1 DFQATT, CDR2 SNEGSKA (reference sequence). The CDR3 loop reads CSARAGNTIYF. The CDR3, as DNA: TGCAGTGCCCGGGCTGGAAACACCATATATTTT.

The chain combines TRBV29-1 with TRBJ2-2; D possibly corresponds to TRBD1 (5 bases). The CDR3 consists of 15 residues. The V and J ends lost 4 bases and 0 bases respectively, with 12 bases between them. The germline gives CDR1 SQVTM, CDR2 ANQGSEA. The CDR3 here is CSVGPTAANTGELFF. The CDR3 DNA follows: TGCAGCGTTGGTCCGACAGCCGCGAACACCGGGGAGCTGTTTTTT.

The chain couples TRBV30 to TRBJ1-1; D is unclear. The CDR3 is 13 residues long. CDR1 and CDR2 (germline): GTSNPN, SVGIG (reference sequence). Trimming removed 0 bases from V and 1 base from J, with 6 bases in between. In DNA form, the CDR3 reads TGTGCCTGGAGTGTACACAGGAACACTGAAGCTTTCTTT. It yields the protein CAWSVHRNTEAFF.

The CDR3 DNA reads as TGTGCCAGCGGCCCAAGACAGGGAGGAAACTATGGCTACACCTTC. Its protein is CASGPRQGGNYGYTF. The chain couples TRBV28 to TRBJ1-2; TRBD1 aligns across 7 bases. Trimming at V came to 8 bases and at J to 2 bases, leaving 11 bases not matched to a gene. The CDR3 length is 15 residues. In germline, CDR1 is MDHEN, CDR2 SYDVKM.

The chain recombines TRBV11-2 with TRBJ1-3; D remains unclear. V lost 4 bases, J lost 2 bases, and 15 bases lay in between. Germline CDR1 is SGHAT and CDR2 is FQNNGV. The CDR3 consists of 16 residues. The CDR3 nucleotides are TGTGCCAGCAGCTCCCCTGACATCCTTCCTGGAAACACCATATATTTT. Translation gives CASSSPDILPGNTIYF.

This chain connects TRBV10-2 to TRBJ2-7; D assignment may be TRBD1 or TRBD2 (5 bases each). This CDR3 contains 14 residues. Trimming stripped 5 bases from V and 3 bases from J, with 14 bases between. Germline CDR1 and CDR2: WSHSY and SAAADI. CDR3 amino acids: CASSQTGPGYEQYF. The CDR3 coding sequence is TGCGCCAGCAGTCAGACGGGGCCAGGCTACGAGCAGTACTTC.

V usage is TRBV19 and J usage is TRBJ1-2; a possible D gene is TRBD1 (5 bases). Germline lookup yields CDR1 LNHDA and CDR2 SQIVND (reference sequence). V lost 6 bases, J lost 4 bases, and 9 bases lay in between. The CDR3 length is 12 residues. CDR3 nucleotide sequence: TGTGCCAGTAGATCAGGGCTCTATGGCTACACCTTC. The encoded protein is CASRSGLYGYTF.

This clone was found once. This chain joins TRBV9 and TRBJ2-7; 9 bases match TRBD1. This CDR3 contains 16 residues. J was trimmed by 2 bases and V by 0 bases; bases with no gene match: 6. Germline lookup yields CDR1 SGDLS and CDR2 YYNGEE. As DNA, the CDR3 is TGTGCCAGCAGCGTAGTCCCAGGGACAGGGCCCTACGAGCAGTACTTC. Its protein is CASSVVPGTGPYEQYF.

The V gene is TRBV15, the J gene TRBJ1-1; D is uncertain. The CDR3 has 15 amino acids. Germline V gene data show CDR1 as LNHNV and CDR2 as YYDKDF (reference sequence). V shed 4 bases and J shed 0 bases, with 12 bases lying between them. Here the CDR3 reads CATSTRRGLNTEAFF. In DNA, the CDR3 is TGTGCCACCAGCACCCGCCGCGGTTTGAACACTGAAGCTTTCTTT.

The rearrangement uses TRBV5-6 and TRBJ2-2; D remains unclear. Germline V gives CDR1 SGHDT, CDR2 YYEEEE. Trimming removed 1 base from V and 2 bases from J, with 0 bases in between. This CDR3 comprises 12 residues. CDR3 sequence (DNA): TGTGCCAGCAGCTTGAACACCGGGGAGCTGTTTTTT. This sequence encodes CASSLNTGELFF.

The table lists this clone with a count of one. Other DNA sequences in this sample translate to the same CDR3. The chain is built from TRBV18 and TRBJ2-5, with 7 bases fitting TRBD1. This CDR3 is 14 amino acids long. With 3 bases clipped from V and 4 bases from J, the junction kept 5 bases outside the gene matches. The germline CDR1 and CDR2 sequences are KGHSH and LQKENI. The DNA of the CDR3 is TGTGCCAGCTCACCCACAGGGGCGGGAGAGACCCAGTACTTC. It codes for CASSPTGAGETQYF. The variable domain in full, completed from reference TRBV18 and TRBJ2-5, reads NAGVMQNPRHLVRRRGQEARLRCSPMKGHSHVYWYRQLPEEGLKFMVYLQKENIIDESGMPKERFSAEFPKEGPSILRIQQVVRGDSAAYFCASSPTGAGETQYFGPGTRLLVL.

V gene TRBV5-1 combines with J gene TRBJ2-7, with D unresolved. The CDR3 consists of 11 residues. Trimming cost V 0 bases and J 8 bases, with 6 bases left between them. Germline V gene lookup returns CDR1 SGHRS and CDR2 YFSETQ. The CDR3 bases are TGCGCCAGCAGCTTGGGTCGGCAGCAGTACTTC. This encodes CASSLGRQQYF.

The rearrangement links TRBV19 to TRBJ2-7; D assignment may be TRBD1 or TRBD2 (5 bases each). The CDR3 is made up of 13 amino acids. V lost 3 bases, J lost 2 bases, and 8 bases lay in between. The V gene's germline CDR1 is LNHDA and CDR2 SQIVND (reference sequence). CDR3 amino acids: CASSMGRAYEQYF. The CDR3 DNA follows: TGTGCCAGTAGTATGGGACGCGCCTACGAGCAGTACTTC. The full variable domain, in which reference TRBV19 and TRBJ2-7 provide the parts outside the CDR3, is DGGITQSPKYLFRKEGQNVTLSCEQNLNHDAMYWYRQDPGQGLRLIYYSQIVNDFQKGDIAEGYSVSREKKESFPLTVTSAQKNPTAFYLCASSMGRAYEQYFGPGTRLTVT.

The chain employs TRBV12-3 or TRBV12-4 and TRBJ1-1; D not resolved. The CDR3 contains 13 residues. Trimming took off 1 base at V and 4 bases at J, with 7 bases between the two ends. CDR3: CASSLVQVTEAFF. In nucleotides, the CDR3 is TGTGCCAGCAGTTTAGTCCAGGTCACTGAAGCTTTCTTT.

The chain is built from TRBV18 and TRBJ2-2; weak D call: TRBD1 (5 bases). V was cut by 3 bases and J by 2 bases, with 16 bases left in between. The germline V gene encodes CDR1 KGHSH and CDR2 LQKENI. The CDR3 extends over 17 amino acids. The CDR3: CASSPNQGSSNTGELFF. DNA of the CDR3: TGTGCCAGCTCACCGAATCAGGGATCATCTAACACCGGGGAGCTGTTTTTT.

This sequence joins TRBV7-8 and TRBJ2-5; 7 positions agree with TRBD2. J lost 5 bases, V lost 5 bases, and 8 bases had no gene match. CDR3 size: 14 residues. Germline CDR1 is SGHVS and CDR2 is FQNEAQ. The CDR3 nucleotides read TGTGCCAGCAGCCCGGCCCGACTAGCCGAGACCCAGTACTTC. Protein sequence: CASSPARLAETQYF.

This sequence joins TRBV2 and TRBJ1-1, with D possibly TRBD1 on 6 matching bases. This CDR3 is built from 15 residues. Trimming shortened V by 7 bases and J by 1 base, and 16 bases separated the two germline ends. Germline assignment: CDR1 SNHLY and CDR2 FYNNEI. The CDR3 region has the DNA TGTGCCAGCACCTCGTTTGGGGACACGAACACTGAAGCTTTCTTT. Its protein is CASTSFGDTNTEAFF.

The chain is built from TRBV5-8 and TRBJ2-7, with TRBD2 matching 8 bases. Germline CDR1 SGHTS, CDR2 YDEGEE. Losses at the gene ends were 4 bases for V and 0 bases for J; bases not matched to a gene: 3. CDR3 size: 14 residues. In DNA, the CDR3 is TGTGCCAGCAGCCCGAGCGGGAGCTCCTACGAGCAGTACTTC. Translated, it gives CASSPSGSSYEQYF.

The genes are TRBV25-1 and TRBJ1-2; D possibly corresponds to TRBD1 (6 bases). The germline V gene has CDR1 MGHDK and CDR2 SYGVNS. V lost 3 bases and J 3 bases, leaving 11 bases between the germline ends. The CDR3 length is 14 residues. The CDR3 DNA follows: TGTGCCAGCAGTGAGGGGGCATACTACTATGGCTACACCTTC. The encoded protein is CASSEGAYYYGYTF.

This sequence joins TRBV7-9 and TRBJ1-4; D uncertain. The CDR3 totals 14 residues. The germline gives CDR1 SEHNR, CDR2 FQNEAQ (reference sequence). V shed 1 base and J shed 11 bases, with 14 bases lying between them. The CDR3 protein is CASSLEASITKLFF. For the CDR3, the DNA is TGTGCCAGCAGCTTAGAAGCGTCGATTACGAAACTGTTTTTT.

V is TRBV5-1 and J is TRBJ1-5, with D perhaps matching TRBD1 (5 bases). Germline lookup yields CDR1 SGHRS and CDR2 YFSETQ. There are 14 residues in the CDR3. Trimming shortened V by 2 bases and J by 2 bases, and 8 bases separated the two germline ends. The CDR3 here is CASSLLGGNQPQHF. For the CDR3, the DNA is TGCGCCAGCAGCTTATTGGGGGGCAATCAGCCCCAGCATTTT. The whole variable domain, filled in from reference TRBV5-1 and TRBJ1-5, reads KAGVTQTPRYLIKTRGQQVTLSCSPISGHRSVSWYQQTPGQGLQFLFEYFSETQRNKGNFPGRFSGRQFSNSRSEMNVSTLELGDSALYLCASSLLGGNQPQHFGDGTRLSIL.

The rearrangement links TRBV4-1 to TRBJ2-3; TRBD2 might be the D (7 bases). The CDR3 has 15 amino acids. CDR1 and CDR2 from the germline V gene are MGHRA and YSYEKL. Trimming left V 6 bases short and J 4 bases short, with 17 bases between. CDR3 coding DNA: TGCGCCAGCAGGCCCGCTGGGGGGGCTCCAGATACGCAGTATTTT. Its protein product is CASRPAGGAPDTQYF.

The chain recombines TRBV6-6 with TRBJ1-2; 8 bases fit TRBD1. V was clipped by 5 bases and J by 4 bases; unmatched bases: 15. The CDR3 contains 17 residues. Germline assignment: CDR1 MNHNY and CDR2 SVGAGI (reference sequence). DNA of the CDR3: TGTGCCAGCAGTCAACTATTTAACCCAGGGGGCGGCTATGGCTACACCTTC. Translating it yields CASSQLFNPGGGYGYTF.